A single sample gave rise to the 27 T cell receptor beta chains below, sequenced in a study of blood T cell repertoires in COVID-19. Here immunoSEQ multiplex PCR was the method, and the copy in TCRdb shows in-frame clones only, minus some. Of about 320,000 clones detected, around nine tenths appear once; the ten largest clones hold approximately 5.3%. The sequencing sample was made of PBMCs or T cells enriched from blood (not recorded which). Source of these receptors: a woman in her thirties who had recovered from COVID-19.

The gene calls are TRBV5-4 and TRBJ1-3; possible D gene TRBD1, 5 bases. V was clipped by 3 bases and J by 0 bases, with 13 bases between them. Germline V gene lookup returns CDR1 SGHNT and CDR2 YYREEE (reference sequence). This CDR3 contains 16 residues. CDR3 nucleotide sequence: TGTGCCAGCAGCTCCGACGCAGGGTCCTCTGGAAACACCATATATTTT. Amino acids: CASSSDAGSSGNTIYF.

The CDR3 nucleotides are TGCGCCAGCAGCGAGACAGGGGGCAATCAGCCCCAGCATTTT. This codes for CASSETGGNQPQHF. The chain employs TRBV4-1 and TRBJ1-5; 8 positions match TRBD1. The CDR3 sequence is 14 residues long. Unmatched junction bases numbered 2, after V lost 5 bases and J lost 2 bases. Germline loops: CDR1 MGHRA, CDR2 YSYEKL.

The CDR3 DNA sequence: TGTGCCTGGAGCCCCCGAGATACGCAGTATTTT. Translating gives CAWSPRDTQYF. V and J are TRBV30 and TRBJ2-3; D unclear. V dropped 3 bases and J dropped 5 bases, with 6 bases sitting between them. The CDR3 is 11 residues long. CDR1 GTSNPN and CDR2 SVGIG come from the germline V gene (reference sequence). The complete variable domain, with remaining parts taken from reference TRBV30 and TRBJ2-3, reads SQTIHQWPATLVQPVGSPLSLECTVEGTSNPNLYWYRQAAGRGLQLLFYSVGIGQISSEVPQNLSASRPQDRQFILSSKKLLLSDSGFYLCAWSPRDTQYFGPGTRLTVL.

The chain recombines TRBV19 with TRBJ1-5, with no clear D. V was cut by 6 bases and J by 0 bases, with 15 bases left in between. Germline CDR1 reads LNHDA; CDR2 reads SQIVND (reference sequence). The CDR3 is 16 amino acids. The CDR3 DNA reads TGTGCCAGTAGCCCGATGGAGGGCCCTAGCAATCAGCCCCAGCATTTT. This translates into CASSPMEGPSNQPQHF.

The chain uses TRBV6-5 and TRBJ2-1, with a possible D match to TRBD2 (5 bases). There are 15 residues in the CDR3. Trimming shortened V by 6 bases and J by 0 bases, and 12 bases separated the two germline ends. CDR1 and CDR2 from the germline V gene are MNHEY and SVGAGI. The CDR3 DNA follows: TGTGCCAGCAGGGACCGGGGATTCTCCTACAATGAGCAGTTCTTC. Residues: CASRDRGFSYNEQFF.

The chain employs TRBV2 and TRBJ1-2, with 7 bases matching TRBD1. V was pared by 5 bases and J by 3 bases, with 6 bases of the junction left unmatched. CDR1 SNHLY and CDR2 FYNNEI come from the germline V gene. This CDR3 has 14 amino acids. Written as DNA, the CDR3 is TGTGCCAGCAGTAATGGCAGGGGGGACTATGGCTACACCTTC. Translated: CASSNGRGDYGYTF.

The chain joins TRBV15 to TRBJ1-3, with D perhaps TRBD1 (5 bases). Trimming cost V 0 bases and J 2 bases, with 11 bases left between them. The V gene's germline CDR1 is LNHNV and CDR2 YYDKDF (reference sequence). This CDR3 has 16 amino acids. This chain's CDR3 is CATSRDPRGAGNTIYF. The CDR3 DNA is TGTGCCACCAGCAGAGATCCTAGGGGTGCTGGAAACACCATATATTTT.

The chain has TRBV29-1 and TRBJ1-4, with a tentative D call TRBD1 (5 bases). The CDR3 has 13 residues. The V end lost 5 bases, the J end lost 0 bases, and 7 bases lay between the germline ends. The germline CDR1 and CDR2 sequences are SQVTM and ANQGSEA. CDR3 sequence reads: CSVMTATNEKLFF. The CDR3 nucleotides are TGCAGCGTTATGACAGCAACTAATGAAAAACTGTTTTTT.

This chain joins TRBV6-5 and TRBJ2-7; D remains unclear. The germline V gene encodes CDR1 MNHEY and CDR2 SVGAGI. The CDR3 consists of 15 residues. Trimming removed 2 bases from V and 0 bases from J, with 11 bases in between. CDR3: CASSYERRGSYEQYF. The CDR3 nucleotides are TGTGCCAGCAGTTACGAGAGGAGAGGCTCCTACGAGCAGTACTTC.

The chain combines TRBV5-1 with TRBJ2-1; the match to TRBD1 covers 7 bases. V gave up 4 bases and J gave up 3 bases; unmatched junction bases: 10. Germline V CDR1 and CDR2: SGHRS, YFSETQ. This CDR3 has 16 amino acids. CDR3 DNA sequence: TGCGCCAGCAGCCACAACAGGGGACCGTACTACAATGAGCAGTTCTTC. Translated, it gives CASSHNRGPYYNEQFF.

The chain couples TRBV9 to TRBJ1-4, with 9 positions matching TRBD1. The CDR3 totals 15 residues. J lost 8 bases, V lost 7 bases, and 12 bases had no gene match. Looked up from germline, CDR1 is SGDLS and CDR2 is YYNGEE. CDR3 sequence: CASGIGDRDEEKLFF. Written as DNA, the CDR3 is TGTGCCAGCGGGATCGGGGACAGGGACGAGGAAAAACTGTTTTTT.

V is TRBV5-1 and J is TRBJ2-5; maybe TRBD1 (6 bases). Trimming took off 0 bases at V and 2 bases at J, with 11 bases between the two ends. Germline CDR1 is SGHRS and CDR2 is YFSETQ. This CDR3 comprises 15 residues. The CDR3 region has the DNA TGCGCCAGCAGCTTGGCCTTGGGGGCTCAAGAGACCCAGTACTTC. Residues: CASSLALGAQETQYF. Full variable domain (outside the CDR3, taken from reference TRBV5-1 and TRBJ2-5): KAGVTQTPRYLIKTRGQQVTLSCSPISGHRSVSWYQQTPGQGLQFLFEYFSETQRNKGNFPGRFSGRQFSNSRSEMNVSTLELGDSALYLCASSLALGAQETQYFGPGTRLLVL.

This clone appeared a single time. The chain employs TRBV13 and TRBJ1-2; no clear D gene. Germline V gene sequence: CDR1 PRHDT, CDR2 FYEKMQ (reference sequence). V was trimmed by 5 bases and J by 1 base, leaving 17 bases between them. The CDR3 contains 16 residues. DNA for the CDR3: TGTGCCAGCAGCCCACCTCGGGGTATCGATAACTATGGCTACACCTTC. This translates into CASSPPRGIDNYGYTF.

In nucleotides, the CDR3 is TGTGCCAGCAGCTTAGCGTTAGCGGGGGGCCCCGTATACTTC. Translated: CASSLALAGGPVYF. The J gene is TRBJ2-4, the V gene TRBV7-2, with 10 bases lining up with TRBD2. V shed 0 bases, J shed 16 bases, and the junction held 9 bases outside the gene matches. Germline assignment: CDR1 SGHTA and CDR2 FQGNSA. This CDR3 contains 14 residues.

The V call is TRBV7-3, the J call TRBJ1-1, with D perhaps matching TRBD1 (5 bases). The CDR3 consists of 14 residues. Germline V gene sequence: CDR1 SGHTA, CDR2 FQGTGA. V lost 9 bases and J 3 bases, leaving 17 bases between the germline ends. CDR3 sequence (DNA): TGTGCCAGGGATTGGCAGGGCAGACACACTGAAGCTTTCTTT. Its protein product is CARDWQGRHTEAFF.

The chain has TRBV7-8 and TRBJ1-1; D is uncertain. Germline CDR1 SGHVS, CDR2 FQNEAQ. The ends were cut back, 5 bases at V and 3 bases at J, with 22 bases in the middle. The CDR3 is 17 residues long. The CDR3 nucleotides read TGTGCCAGCAGCCCCCAGGTCGGACTAATTGGGGACACTGAAGCTTTCTTT. Protein: CASSPQVGLIGDTEAFF.

The genes are TRBV7-3 and TRBJ2-2; TRBD1 aligns across 8 bases. CDR1 and CDR2 (germline): SGHTA, FQGTGA. Trimming removed 4 bases from V and 2 bases from J; junction bases left unmatched: 12. The CDR3 runs to 18 residues. The CDR3 nucleotides are TGTGCCAGCAGCTCTATCAGGCGGACAGGGCAAAACACCGGGGAGCTGTTTTTT. Translated, it gives CASSSIRRTGQNTGELFF.

The CDR3 protein is CASGGTDTQYF. The CDR3 bases are TGTGCCAGCGGGGGGACAGATACGCAGTATTTT. This rearrangement joins TRBV12-3 or TRBV12-4 to TRBJ2-3, with D possibly matching TRBD2 (6 bases). This CDR3 contains 11 residues. Trimming took 8 bases from V and 3 from J, leaving 6 bases between them.

The chain is built from TRBV6-5 and TRBJ1-3; D unclear. Germline lookup yields CDR1 MNHEY and CDR2 SVGAGI. This CDR3 is 13 amino acids long. Trimming stripped 8 bases from V and 0 bases from J, with 8 bases between. The CDR3 region has the DNA TGTGCCAGCCACGAGATCTCTGGAAACACCATATATTTT. It codes for CASHEISGNTIYF.

J is TRBJ1-4 and V is TRBV18; D remains unclear. Germline values: CDR1 KGHSH, CDR2 LQKENI. The CDR3 covers 16 residues. Trimming stripped 6 bases from V and 4 bases from J, with 18 bases between. The CDR3 DNA reads as TGTGCCAGCTCCCCCCCTTCCTTGGCCCATAATGAAAAACTGTTTTTT. This sequence encodes CASSPPSLAHNEKLFF.

The rearrangement uses TRBV4-2 and TRBJ2-5, with TRBD2 as a possible D gene (6 bases). Germline CDR1 LGHNA, CDR2 YNFKEQ. The CDR3 consists of 16 residues. Trimming removed 1 base from V and 2 bases from J, with 14 bases in between. CDR3 DNA: TGTGCCAGCAGCCAAGTGGAGGGTCGAGGGCAAGAGACCCAGTACTTC. Residues: CASSQVEGRGQETQYF.

The V gene is TRBV12-5, the J gene TRBJ1-5, with D maybe TRBD1 (6 bases). This CDR3 comprises 16 residues. Germline V gene data show CDR1 as LGHNT and CDR2 as FRNRAP. V lost 0 bases to trimming and J lost 7 bases, with 16 bases between them. CDR3 nucleotides: TGTGCTAGTGGTTTGGTACTACAGGGACGAGGCCAGCCCCAGCATTTT. Amino acid sequence: CASGLVLQGRGQPQHF.

V usage is TRBV4-3 and J usage is TRBJ1-1, with D uncertain. This CDR3 spans 16 amino acids. V gave up 0 bases and J gave up 2 bases, with 13 bases separating them. In germline, CDR1 is LGHNA, CDR2 YSLEER. CDR3: CASSQDQYRYNTEAFF. The CDR3 DNA is TGCGCCAGCAGCCAAGATCAATATAGATACAACACTGAAGCTTTCTTT.

The V call is TRBV15, the J call TRBJ2-3; weak D call: TRBD1 (6 bases). V lost 2 bases, J lost 4 bases, and 13 bases lay in between. This CDR3 has 15 amino acids. Per germline, CDR1 LNHNV and CDR2 YYDKDF (reference sequence). The chain's CDR3 is CATSRNPRGPDTQYF. Here the CDR3 DNA reads TGTGCCACCAGCAGAAATCCCAGGGGCCCAGATACGCAGTATTTT.

The chain links TRBV29-1 to TRBJ2-7; the match to TRBD1 covers 7 bases. Germline CDR1 SQVTM, CDR2 ANQGSEA. V shed 7 bases and J 2 bases; nucleotides not matched to a gene: 8. The CDR3 runs 13 residues. This chain's CDR3 is CSAKSDRAYEQYF. CDR3 DNA: TGCAGCGCCAAATCTGACAGGGCCTACGAGCAGTACTTC.

V and J are TRBV2 and TRBJ2-7; 9 bases line up with TRBD1. The germline CDR1 and CDR2 sequences are SNHLY and FYNNEI. The ends lost 7 bases at V and 5 bases at J; junction bases unmatched: 9. CDR3 length equals 14 residues. CDR3 DNA sequence: TGTGCCAGCACCCCGGGACAGGGCCTTCACGAGCAGTACTTC. Amino acids: CASTPGQGLHEQYF.

This chain uses TRBV14 with TRBJ1-1; no reliable D call. Trimming removed 0 bases from V and 1 base from J, with 12 bases in between. Germline V gene sequence: CDR1 SGHDN, CDR2 FVKESK. The CDR3 contains 16 residues. The CDR3 DNA is TGTGCCAGCAGCCAAGATCGTGACTGGAAGAACACTGAAGCTTTCTTT. This encodes CASSQDRDWKNTEAFF.